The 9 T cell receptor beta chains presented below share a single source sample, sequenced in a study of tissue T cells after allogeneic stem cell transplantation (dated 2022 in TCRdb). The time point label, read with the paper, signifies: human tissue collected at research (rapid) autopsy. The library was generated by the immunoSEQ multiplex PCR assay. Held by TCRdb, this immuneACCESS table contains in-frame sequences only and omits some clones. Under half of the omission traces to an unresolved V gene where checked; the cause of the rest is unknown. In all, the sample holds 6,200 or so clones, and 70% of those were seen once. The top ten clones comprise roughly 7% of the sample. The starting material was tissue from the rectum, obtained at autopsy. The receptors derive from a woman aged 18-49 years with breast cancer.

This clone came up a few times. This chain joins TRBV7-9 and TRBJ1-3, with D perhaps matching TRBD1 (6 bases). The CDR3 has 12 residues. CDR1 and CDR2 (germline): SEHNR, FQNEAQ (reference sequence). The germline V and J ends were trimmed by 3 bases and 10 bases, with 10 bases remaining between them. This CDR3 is CASSFEQGTIYF. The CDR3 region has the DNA TGTGCCAGCAGCTTTGAGCAGGGGACCATATATTTT.

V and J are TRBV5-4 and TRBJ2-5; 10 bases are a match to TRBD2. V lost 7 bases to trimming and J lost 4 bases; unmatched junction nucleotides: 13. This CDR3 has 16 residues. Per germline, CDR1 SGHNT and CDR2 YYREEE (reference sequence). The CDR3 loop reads CASGWRGSSGGETQYF. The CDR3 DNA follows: TGTGCCAGCGGTTGGCGTGGGTCTAGCGGGGGAGAGACCCAGTACTTC.

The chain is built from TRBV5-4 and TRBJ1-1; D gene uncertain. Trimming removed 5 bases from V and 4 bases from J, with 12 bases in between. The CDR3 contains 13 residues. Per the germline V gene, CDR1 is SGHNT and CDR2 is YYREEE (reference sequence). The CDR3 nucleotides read TGTGCCAGCAGGCTGGGTACCGCCACTGAAGCTTTCTTT. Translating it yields CASRLGTATEAFF.

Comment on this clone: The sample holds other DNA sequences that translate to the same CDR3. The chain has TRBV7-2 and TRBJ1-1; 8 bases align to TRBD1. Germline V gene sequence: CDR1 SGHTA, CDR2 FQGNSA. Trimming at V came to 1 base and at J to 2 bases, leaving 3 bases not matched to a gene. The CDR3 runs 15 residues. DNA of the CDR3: TGTGCCAGCAGCTTAGGGGACAGGAGAAACACTGAAGCTTTCTTT. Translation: CASSLGDRRNTEAFF.

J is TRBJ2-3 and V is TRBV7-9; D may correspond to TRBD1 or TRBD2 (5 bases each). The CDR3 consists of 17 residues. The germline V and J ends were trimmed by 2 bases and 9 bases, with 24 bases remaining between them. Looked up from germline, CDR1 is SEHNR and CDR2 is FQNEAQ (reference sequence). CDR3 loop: CASSLIWDGVTVPTQYF. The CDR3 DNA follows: TGTGCCAGCAGCTTAATCTGGGACGGTGTTACCGTCCCGACGCAGTATTTT.

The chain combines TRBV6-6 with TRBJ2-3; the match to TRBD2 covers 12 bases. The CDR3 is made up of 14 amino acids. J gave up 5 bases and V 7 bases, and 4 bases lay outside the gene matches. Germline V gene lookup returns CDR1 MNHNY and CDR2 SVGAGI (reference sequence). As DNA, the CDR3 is TGTGCCAGCAATCAACTAGCGGGGGGAGATACGCAGTATTTT. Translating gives CASNQLAGGDTQYF.

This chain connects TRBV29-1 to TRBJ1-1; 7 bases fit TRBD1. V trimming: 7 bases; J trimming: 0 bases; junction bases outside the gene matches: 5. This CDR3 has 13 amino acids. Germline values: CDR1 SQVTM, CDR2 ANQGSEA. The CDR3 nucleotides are TGCAGCGGAAACAGGGGATTGAACACTGAAGCTTTCTTT. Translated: CSGNRGLNTEAFF.

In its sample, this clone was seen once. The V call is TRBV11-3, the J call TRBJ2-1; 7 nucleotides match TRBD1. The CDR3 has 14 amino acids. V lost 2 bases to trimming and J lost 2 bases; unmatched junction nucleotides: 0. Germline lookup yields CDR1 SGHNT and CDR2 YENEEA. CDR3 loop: CASSLTGAYNEQFF. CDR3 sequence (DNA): TGTGCCAGCAGCTTAACAGGGGCCTACAATGAGCAGTTCTTC.

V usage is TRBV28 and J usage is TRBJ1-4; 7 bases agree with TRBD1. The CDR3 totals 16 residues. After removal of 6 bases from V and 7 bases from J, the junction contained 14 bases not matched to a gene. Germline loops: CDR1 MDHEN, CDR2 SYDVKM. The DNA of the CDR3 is TGTGCCAGCAGCCCAATAGAGGGGGCAGTAGGTGAAAAACTGTTTTTT. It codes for CASSPIEGAVGEKLFF.